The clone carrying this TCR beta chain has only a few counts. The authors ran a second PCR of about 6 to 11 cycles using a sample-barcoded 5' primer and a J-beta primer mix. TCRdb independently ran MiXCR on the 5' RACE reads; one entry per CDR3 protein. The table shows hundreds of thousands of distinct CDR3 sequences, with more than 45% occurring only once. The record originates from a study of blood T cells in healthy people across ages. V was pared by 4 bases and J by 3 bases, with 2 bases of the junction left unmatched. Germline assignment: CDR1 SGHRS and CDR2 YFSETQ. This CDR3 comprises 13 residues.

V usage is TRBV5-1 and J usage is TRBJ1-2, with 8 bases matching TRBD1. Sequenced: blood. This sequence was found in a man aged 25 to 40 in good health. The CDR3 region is CASSMTGDYGYTF. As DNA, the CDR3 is TGCGCCAGCAGCATGACAGGGGACTATGGCTACACCTTC.